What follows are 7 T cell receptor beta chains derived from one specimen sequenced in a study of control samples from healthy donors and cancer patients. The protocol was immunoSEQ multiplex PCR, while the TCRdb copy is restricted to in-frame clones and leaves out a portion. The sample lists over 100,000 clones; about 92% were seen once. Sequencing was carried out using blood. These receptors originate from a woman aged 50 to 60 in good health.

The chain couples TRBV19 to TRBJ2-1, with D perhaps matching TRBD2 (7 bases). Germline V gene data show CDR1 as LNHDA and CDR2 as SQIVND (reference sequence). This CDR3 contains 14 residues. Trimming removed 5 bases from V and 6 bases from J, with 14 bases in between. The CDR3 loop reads CASSGGGIGNEQFF. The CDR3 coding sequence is TGTGCCAGTAGTGGGGGGGGCATCGGCAATGAGCAGTTCTTC.

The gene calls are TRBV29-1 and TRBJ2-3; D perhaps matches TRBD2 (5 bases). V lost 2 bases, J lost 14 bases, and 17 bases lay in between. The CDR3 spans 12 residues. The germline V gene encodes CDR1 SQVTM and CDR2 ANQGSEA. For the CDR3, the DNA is TGCAGCGTTGAATCGGGTGTCGGGGTTATGTATTTT. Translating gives CSVESGVGVMYF.

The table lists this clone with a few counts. The DNA for the CDR3 is TGTGCCAGTAGTCGAAGGGGGCTAGCGGGAGAGAATGAGCAGTTCTTC. Its protein is CASSRRGLAGENEQFF. This rearrangement joins TRBV19 to TRBJ2-1, with 10 bases lining up with TRBD2. Germline V gene sequence: CDR1 LNHDA, CDR2 SQIVND (reference sequence). The CDR3 totals 16 residues. Trimming cost V 5 bases and J 7 bases; bases outside gene matches: 11. Full variable domain (remainder filled in from reference TRBV19 and TRBJ2-1): DGGITQSPKYLFRKEGQNVTLSCEQNLNHDAMYWYRQDPGQGLRLIYYSQIVNDFQKGDIAEGYSVSREKKESFPLTVTSAQKNPTAFYLCASSRRGLAGENEQFFGPGTRLTVL.

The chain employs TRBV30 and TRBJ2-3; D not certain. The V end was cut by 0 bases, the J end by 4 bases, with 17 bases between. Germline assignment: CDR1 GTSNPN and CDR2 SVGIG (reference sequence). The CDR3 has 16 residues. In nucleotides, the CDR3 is TGTGCCTGGAGTGTTGGGGTAGGGCTTCAGTCAGATACGCAGTATTTT. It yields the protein CAWSVGVGLQSDTQYF.

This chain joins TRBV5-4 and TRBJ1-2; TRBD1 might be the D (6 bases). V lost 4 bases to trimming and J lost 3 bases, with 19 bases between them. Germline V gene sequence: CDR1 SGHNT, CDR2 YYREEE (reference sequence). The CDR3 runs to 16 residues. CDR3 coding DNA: TGTGCCAGCAGCCCAGGAGGTCTTGGGACACACTATGGCTACACCTTC. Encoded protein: CASSPGGLGTHYGYTF.

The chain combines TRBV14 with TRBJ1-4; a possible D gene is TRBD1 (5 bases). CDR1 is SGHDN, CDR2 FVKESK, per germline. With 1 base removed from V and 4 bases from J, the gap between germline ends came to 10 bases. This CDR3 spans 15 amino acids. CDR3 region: CASSQVSGINEKLFF. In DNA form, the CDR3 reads TGTGCCAGCAGCCAAGTCTCAGGGATTAATGAAAAACTGTTTTTT.

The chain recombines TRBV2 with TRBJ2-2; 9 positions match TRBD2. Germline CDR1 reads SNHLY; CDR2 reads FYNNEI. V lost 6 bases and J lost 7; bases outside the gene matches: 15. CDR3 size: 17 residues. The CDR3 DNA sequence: TGTGCCAGCAGGCCACCTTCAGGCGGGGGGGCGAGCGGGGAGCTGTTTTTT. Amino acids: CASRPPSGGGASGELFF.